The subject of this entry is one T cell receptor (beta chain). The target of this receptor is not known. Within one base of it there is no much larger clone, and no base qualities were kept. The donors were healthy, HIV-negative adults who had no recently reported acute infections or vaccinations. Every donor was a Caucasian adult residing in Nashville, Tennessee, USA. Magnetic negative selection was used to enrich CD4+ T cells, after which naive cells were positively selected on CD45RA and the negative fraction became the memory subset. After blood collection by leukapheresis, PBMCs were isolated using Ficoll-Histopaque density gradient centrifugation and then cryopreserved in the vapor phase of liquid nitrogen. Analytical flow cytometry was used to check the purity and quantity of each magnetically sorted T cell population. From each sorted fraction, genomic DNA was isolated and quantified by UV absorbance on a Nanodrop 2000c.

This sample is part of a study of shared clonotypes between healthy human individuals (dated by TCRdb to 2019 to 2021). Broadly, across the study: A couple of women and a few men aged 18 to 49 years were included in the cohort. Per donor, three plates each were used for CD4 naive and CD4 memory, two for CD8 naive, and one for CD8 memory. To estimate repertoire size and how much clonotypes are shared between individuals, the study performed deep sequencing of blood TCR repertoires from roughly five healthy adults. Different laboratories and diverse techniques were used to prepare libraries and sequence TCR repertoires, to increase sequencing depth and limit assay-specific biases. Leukapheresis yielded between about 0.94 and 8.9 billion PBMCs per donor. General conclusions and limits of the study: Based on pairwise subsampling, the degree of clonotype sharing among donors was expected to be affected by sequencing depth. Naive subsets generally had larger estimated clonotype richness than memory subsets. Because the study included only a small number of donors, the genetic and exposure-history diversity represented was limited. Incomplete sequencing was indicated by rarefaction of sorted-subset datasets, despite the large sequencing depth. Sampling was restricted to blood, and TCR repertoires in tissues likely differ from the TCR repertoires found in blood. Compared with non-shared clonotypes, the clonotypes found in all four sorted-subset donors had higher generation probabilities. When several donors were compared, the shared fraction of clonotypes was roughly 5% for naive CD4, about 4% for naive CD8, about 2.5% for memory CD4, and 0.35% to 0.5% for memory CD8.

CDR1 and CDR2, looked up from the germline V gene (reference sequence), are MNHEY and SMNVEV. The CDR3 starts with the cysteine, ends with the phenylalanine, and has 16 residues. The kept DNA is CDR3 alone, 48 bases in frame from the first base. V has 5 bases trimmed and J has 6 bases trimmed; junction bases matching no gene number 14. Using the deep immunoSEQ assay, multiplex PCR amplified TCR CDR3 regions from genomic DNA. Genomic DNA extracted from each cell subset was distributed evenly over all wells of several immunoSEQ 96-well plates, and each plate served as one replicate. For sorted subsets, approximately 0.2 ug of genomic DNA, equivalent to around 30,000 T cell genomes, went into each replicate PCR. Purified libraries were quantified with a Qubit 3.0 fluorometer, sized on a Bioanalyzer 2100, and re-quantified with the KAPA Library Quantification kit. Every immunoSEQ 96-well plate was sequenced on a dedicated single-read 150-cycle Illumina NextSeq 550 flow cell. The authors processed their data as follows. Because only junctional sequences without quality scores were contained in the immunoSEQ output, filtering matching that applied to full-length reads could not be performed. To assign V/J genes and CDR3, sequences were annotated using PyIR, a Python wrapper for IgBLAST v1.9, with IMGT germline references. Reads were filtered out if the reads had weak V/J assignments (E-value above 1e-6), no CDR3, stop codons, out-of-frame junctions, or ambiguous translated residues. V3J clonotypes were defined as sequences sharing an identical inferred V gene, J gene, and CDR3 amino acid sequence. The percentage overlap between two repertoires was calculated by dividing the number of shared unique clonotypes by the size of the smaller repertoire. Richness of each repertoire was evaluated using RTK rarefaction, the Chao1 estimator, and Recon v2.1 estimates of unobserved clonotypes. Generation probabilities for all TCRbeta clonotypes obtained by the gDNA method from a handful of donors were computed using OLGA. The source is immuneACCESS, and TCRdb retained only in-frame sequences with V and J called. Part of the clones is not carried over; for the studies checked, unresolved V genes explain less than half of this, and the remainder is unexplained. V, J and clone size are taken as reported in that table, and D and trimming were inferred from the DNA itself. A total of about 1 million clones appear in this sample, roughly 75% of them only once. Approximately 1.5% of the sample is taken by the ten largest.

The sequence joins TRBV27 to TRBJ2-7, and TRBD2 matches 9 of the central bases. The TCR comes from a man aged 18 to 29 in good health. Material for sequencing was memory CD4+ T cells sorted from blood. The cell subset or site label, read with the paper, signifies: CD45RA-negative fraction. The CDR3 protein: CASSPPLAGRAGEQYF. In nucleotides, the sequence is TGTGCCAGCAGTCCTCCCCTAGCGGGGAGGGCGGGCGAGCAGTACTTC.